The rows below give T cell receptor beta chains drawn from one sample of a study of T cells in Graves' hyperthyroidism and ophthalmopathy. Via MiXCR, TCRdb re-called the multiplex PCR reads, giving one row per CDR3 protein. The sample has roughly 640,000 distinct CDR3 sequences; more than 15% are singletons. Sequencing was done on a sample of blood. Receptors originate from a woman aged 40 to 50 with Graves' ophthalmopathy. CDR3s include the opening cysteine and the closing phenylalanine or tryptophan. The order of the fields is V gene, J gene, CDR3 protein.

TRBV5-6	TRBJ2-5	CASSHSSKETQYF
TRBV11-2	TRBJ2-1	CASSLGSGVEQFF
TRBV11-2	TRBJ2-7	CASRWTGNGGYEQYF
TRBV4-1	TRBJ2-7	CASSQARQAPYEQYF
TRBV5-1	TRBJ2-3	CASSAGTSGGTDTQYF
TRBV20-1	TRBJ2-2	CSPSRLAGEDTGELFF
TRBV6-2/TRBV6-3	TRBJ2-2	CASSSGQGDGGELFF
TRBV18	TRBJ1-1	CASSSTGQDLNTEAFF
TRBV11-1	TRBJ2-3	CASSLTSGSTDTQYF
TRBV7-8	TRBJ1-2	CASSFAGEPVLYTF
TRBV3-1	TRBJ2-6	CASSPGFTPGANVLTF
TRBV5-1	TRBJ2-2	CASSSLLEGLAGESGTGELFF
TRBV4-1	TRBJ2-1	CASSQDSGTSHREQFF
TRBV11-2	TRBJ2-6	CASSSRGPRSGANVLTF
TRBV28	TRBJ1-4	CASSIRFVTDNEKLFF
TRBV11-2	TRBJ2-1	CASSLRYGQGNEQFF
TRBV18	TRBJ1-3	CASSPPRGHSGNTIYF
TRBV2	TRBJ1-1	CASSGTGGFDTEAFF
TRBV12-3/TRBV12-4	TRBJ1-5	CASSPQGYQPQHF
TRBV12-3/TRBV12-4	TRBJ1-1	CASSSWTMNTEAFF
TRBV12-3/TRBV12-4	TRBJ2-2	CASSPNSLIGQGNTGELFF
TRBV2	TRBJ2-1	CASSRLAGTYNEQFF
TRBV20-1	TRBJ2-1	CSAPRTERSYNEQFF
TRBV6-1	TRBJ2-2	CASRKLPGTGELFF
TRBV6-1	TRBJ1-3	CATRRLNTIYF
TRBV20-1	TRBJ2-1	CSAKGTANEQFF
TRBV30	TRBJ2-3	CAWSAGTSGGGGDTQYF
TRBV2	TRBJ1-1	CASTRQILNTEAFF
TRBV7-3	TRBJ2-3	CASSLQGTETDTQYF
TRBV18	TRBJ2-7	CASSPIMGDRGEQYF
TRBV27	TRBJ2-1	CASTRWASGPTWNEQFF
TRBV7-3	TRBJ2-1	CASSSYRAGNYNEQFF
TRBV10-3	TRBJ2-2	CAISETLDPSMNTGELFF
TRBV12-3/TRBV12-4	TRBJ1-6	CASSVEGLSNSPLHF
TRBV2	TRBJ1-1	CASSFPTGDLTEAFF
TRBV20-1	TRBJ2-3	CSASRRGGDSTDTQYF
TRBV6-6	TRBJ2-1	CASSYGGTVLSSYNEQFF
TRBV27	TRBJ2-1	CASSWTSAVNEQFF
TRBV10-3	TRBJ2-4	CAISEQAATGKDIQYF
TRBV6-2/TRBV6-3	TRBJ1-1	CASGEAEREAFF